The TCR beta chain described here comes from a study of blood T cell repertoires in COVID-19. This clone appeared once. The V gene lost 1 base and the J gene lost 7 bases, with 11 bases spanning the gap. The germline CDR1 and CDR2 sequences are MDHEN and SYDVKM. The CDR3 spans 14 residues. Authors' methods: Amplification from reference gene primers served as the basis for estimated nucleated cell counts. Repertoires were generated with immunoSEQ multiplex PCR, while TCRdb's copy carries only in-frame clones and drops some. That table gives V, J and clone size, and the DNA gave D and trimming. The sample lists hundreds of thousands of clones, about 90% occurring once.

The receptor was derived from a woman aged 45-59 years who had recovered from COVID-19. The sequencing input was peripheral blood. The V and J genes are TRBV28 and TRBJ1-5; D is unresolved. The CDR3 DNA reads TGTGCCAGCAGTTTATCTGCAGGCTTCCAGCCCCAGCATTTT. Its translation is CASSLSAGFQPQHF.